The 16 T cell receptor beta chains presented below share a single source sample, sequenced in a study of regulatory T cells in long-lasting Graves disease. Library construction for TCR beta used iRepertoire HTBI primers and Arm-PCR of CDR3 regions. TCRdb redid the calling of the multiplex PCR reads with MiXCR, one entry per CDR3 protein. The data show hundreds of thousands of distinct CDR3 sequences, with roughly 15% seen just once and about 18% held by the top ten. Time point reported: newly diagnosed GD, antithyroid drugs for less than 3 months. Following extraction of RNA from PBMCs, that RNA was used to make the TCR library. These data also formed part of another study, on T cells in Graves' hyperthyroidism and ophthalmopathy.

Source: peripheral blood mononuclear cells (PBMCs), taken at new diagnosis, from a patient treated with antithyroid drugs. These receptors came from a woman aged 25 to 39 with Graves disease.

Many counts were recorded for this clonotype. The rearrangement uses TRBV12-3 or TRBV12-4 and TRBJ2-7, with D hard to call. CDR3 length equals 13 residues. V shed 6 bases and J shed 4 bases, with 13 bases lying between them. The CDR3 region is CASSPEDGYEQYF. The DNA for the CDR3 is TGTGCCAGCAGCCCCGAGGACGGGTACGAGCAGTACTTC.

This clonotype came up a few times. V gene TRBV24-1 combines with J gene TRBJ2-2; D remains unclear. CDR3 size: 12 residues. V shed 3 bases and J shed 6 bases, with 4 bases lying between them. Germline CDR1 reads KGHDR; CDR2 reads SFDVKD. The CDR3 region is CATSDPPGELFF. CDR3 DNA sequence: TGTGCCACCAGTGATCCCCCCGGGGAGCTGTTTTTT.

The chain joins TRBV20-1 to TRBJ2-7; 10 positions agree with TRBD2. The CDR3 length is 17 residues. Germline trimming cut 6 bases from V and 3 bases from J; bases unmatched to any gene: 17. Per the germline V gene, CDR1 is DFQATT and CDR2 is SNEGSKA (reference sequence). CDR3 in amino acids: CSAFPLAGATKDYEQYF. Here the CDR3 DNA reads TGCAGTGCCTTCCCCCTAGCGGGAGCCACAAAGGACTACGAGCAGTACTTC.

The rearrangement joins TRBV30 to TRBJ1-1; TRBD1 aligns across 11 bases. This CDR3 comprises 15 residues. The J segment lost 3 bases and the V segment lost 4 bases, leaving 7 bases of the junction unmatched. CDR1 is GTSNPN and CDR2 is SVGIG in the germline V gene (reference sequence). The CDR3 is CAWKPPGQGDTEAFF. CDR3 nucleotide sequence: TGTGCCTGGAAACCCCCGGGACAGGGGGACACTGAAGCTTTCTTT. The full variable domain, in which reference TRBV30 and TRBJ1-1 provide the parts outside the CDR3, is SQTIHQWPATLVQPVGSPLSLECTVEGTSNPNLYWYRQAAGRGLQLLFYSVGIGQISSEVPQNLSASRPQDRQFILSSKKLLLSDSGFYLCAWKPPGQGDTEAFFGQGTRLTVV.

This clonotype occurred many times. This rearrangement joins TRBV2 to TRBJ1-2; 7 nucleotides line up with TRBD1. This CDR3 comprises 13 residues. Germline lookup yields CDR1 SNHLY and CDR2 FYNNEI. Unmatched junction bases numbered 11, after V lost 11 bases and J lost 5 bases. CDR3 DNA sequence: TGTGCCCGAACAGGGGTACTTACGTATGGCTACACCTTC. Protein: CARTGVLTYGYTF. Filled out from reference TRBV2 and TRBJ1-2, the complete variable domain reads EPEVTQTPSHQVTQMGQEVILRCVPISNHLYFYWYRQILGQKVEFLVSFYNNEISEKSEIFDDQFSVERPDGSNFTLKIRSTKLEDSAMYFCARTGVLTYGYTFGSGTRLTVV.

This chain joins TRBV12-5 and TRBJ2-5; D is uncertain. Trimming removed 4 bases at V and 5 bases at J, with 11 bases between. Germline V lookup: CDR1 LGHNT, CDR2 FRNRAP. The CDR3 is made up of 13 amino acids. In DNA form, the CDR3 reads TGTGCTAGTGGTTCCCCCGGGTCGGAGACCCAGTACTTC. Translation gives CASGSPGSETQYF.

Turning to this clonotype: The junction departs from germline at one end; a sequencing error may be responsible. This chain links TRBV5-1 with TRBJ2-1; perhaps TRBD2 as D (5 bases). This CDR3 contains 13 residues. CDR1 SGHRS and CDR2 YFSETQ come from the germline V gene. CDR3 bases: TGCGCCAGCAGCTTGGCCATGAGAGCGGACGAGATCTTC. Translated: CASSLAMRADEIF.

J is TRBJ1-6 and V is TRBV5-4; D not certain. The length of the CDR3 is 16 residues. V shed 0 bases and J shed 9 bases, with 16 bases lying between them. Germline CDR1 SGHNT, CDR2 YYREEE (reference sequence). CDR3 in DNA: TGTGCCAGCAGCTTGGGTACAGCCTCGGTTCCTTCACCCCTCCACTTT. Translated, it gives CASSLGTASVPSPLHF.

Remarks on this clonotype: A read error may explain this, as a much larger clone is one base away. V and J are TRBV11-2 and TRBJ2-4; no clear D gene. The J call may be mistaken, given a closer DNA end match to TRBJ2-7. The length of the CDR3 is 14 residues. CDR1 is SGHAT, CDR2 FQNNGV, per germline. The CDR3 protein is CASSLSSSGGEQYF. Here the CDR3 DNA reads TGTGCCAGCAGCTTATCTTCGTCGGGTGGCGAGCAGTACTTC.

This clonotype has at least ten counts. The chain couples TRBV19 to TRBJ1-5; 8 bases are a match to TRBD1. The CDR3 is 16 amino acids. Germline assignment: CDR1 LNHDA and CDR2 SQIVND (reference sequence). After removal of 9 bases from V and 5 bases from J, the junction contained 15 bases not matched to a gene. The CDR3 here is CASDDTDRASDQPQHF. CDR3 DNA sequence: TGTGCCAGCGACGACACGGACAGGGCATCAGATCAGCCCCAGCATTTT.

J is TRBJ2-7 and V is TRBV6-2 or TRBV6-3; 10 positions agree with TRBD2. This CDR3 comprises 17 residues. Germline V lookup: CDR1 MNHEY, CDR2 SVGEGT. Germline trimming cut 5 bases from V and 4 bases from J; bases unmatched to any gene: 14. CDR3 sequence reads: CASSEVFRTSGLYEQYF. In DNA form, the CDR3 reads TGTGCCAGCAGTGAAGTTTTTCGGACTAGCGGATTATACGAGCAGTACTTC.

This clonotype was seen only a few times. V is TRBV7-9 and J is TRBJ1-2; weak D call: TRBD1 (6 bases). Looked up from germline, CDR1 is SEHNR and CDR2 is FQNEAQ (reference sequence). V was clipped by 5 bases and J by 3 bases, with 22 bases between them. The CDR3 is 17 amino acids. The CDR3 spells CASSTLVGDNDYYGYTF. Here the CDR3 DNA reads TGTGCCAGCAGCACCCTAGTAGGGGACAACGATTACTATGGCTACACCTTC.

This clonotype appeared a few times. This chain connects TRBV9 to TRBJ2-1; maybe TRBD2 (6 bases). This CDR3 contains 14 residues. Looked up from germline, CDR1 is SGDLS and CDR2 is YYNGEE. Trimming left V 0 bases short and J 8 bases short, with 12 bases between. DNA of the CDR3: TGTGCCAGCAGCGTAGCGGGAGAGTGGGATGAGCAGTTCTTC. Its protein is CASSVAGEWDEQFF. Together with reference TRBV9 and TRBJ2-1, the CDR3 gives the full variable domain: DSGVTQTPKHLITATGQRVTLRCSPRSGDLSVYWYQQSLDQGLQFLIQYYNGEERAKGNILERFSAQQFPDLHSELNLSSLELGDSALYFCASSVAGEWDEQFFGPGTRLTVL.

This clonotype was seen at least ten times. The chain uses TRBV28 and TRBJ2-7; D gene ambiguous. Germline CDR1 MDHEN, CDR2 SYDVKM. Trimming removed 5 bases at V and 3 bases at J, with 11 bases between. The CDR3 sequence is 13 residues long. The CDR3 protein is CASSPPPIYEQYF. CDR3 DNA sequence: TGTGCCAGCAGTCCCCCTCCTATCTACGAGCAGTACTTC.

As regards this clonotype: An end of the junction differs from the germline gene, which may be a read error. This sequence joins TRBV14 and TRBJ2-5; the match to TRBD2 covers 7 bases. The CDR3 runs to 17 residues. Germline V CDR1 and CDR2: SGHDN, FVKESK. The CDR3 DNA reads TGTGCCAGCAGCCGACTCCGACTAGCCGCTTACCAAGAGACCCAGCACTTC. This gives the protein CASSRLRLAAYQETQHF.

This clonotype was observed at least ten times. V is TRBV7-2 and J is TRBJ2-7, with D uncertain. Germline CDR1 SGHTA, CDR2 FQGNSA. The CDR3 is 15 residues long. V lost 2 bases, J lost 1 base, and 12 bases lay in between. The chain's CDR3 is CASSLKVGISYEQYF. The CDR3 bases are TGTGCCAGCAGCTTAAAAGTGGGCATTTCCTACGAGCAGTACTTC.